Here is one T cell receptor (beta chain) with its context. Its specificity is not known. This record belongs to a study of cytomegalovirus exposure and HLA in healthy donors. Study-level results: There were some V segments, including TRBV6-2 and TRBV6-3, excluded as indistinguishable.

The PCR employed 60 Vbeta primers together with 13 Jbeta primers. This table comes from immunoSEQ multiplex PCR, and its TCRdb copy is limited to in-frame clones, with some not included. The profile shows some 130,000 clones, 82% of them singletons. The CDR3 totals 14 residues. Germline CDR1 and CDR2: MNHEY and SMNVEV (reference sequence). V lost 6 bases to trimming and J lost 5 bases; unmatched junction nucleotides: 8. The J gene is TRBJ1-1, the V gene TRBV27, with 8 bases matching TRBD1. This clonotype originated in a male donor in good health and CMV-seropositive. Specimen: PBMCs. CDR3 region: CASRETGEGTEAFF. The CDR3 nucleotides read TGTGCCAGCAGGGAGACAGGGGAAGGGACTGAAGCTTTCTTT.